This T cell receptor beta chain was documented in a study of blood T cell repertoires in COVID-19. CDR1 LNHDA and CDR2 SQIVND come from the germline V gene (reference sequence). This CDR3 region has 14 residues. With 4 bases removed from V and 6 bases from J, the gap between germline ends came to 16 bases. The repertoire was sequenced with immunoSEQ multiplex PCR; TCRdb's copy has only in-frame clones and lacks some. The sample includes roughly 200,000 clones, 85% to 90% of them seen just once. This TCR came from a woman in her thirties or forties in a cohort exposed to, infected with or recovered from COVID-19 (not recorded which). This chain uses TRBV19 with TRBJ2-7; tentative D call: TRBD2 (5 bases). Sample: PBMCs or T cells enriched from blood (not recorded which). The DNA of the CDR3 is TGTGCCAGTAGTACCCCCTTGGAGGCTTCCGAGCAGTACTTC. This sequence encodes CASSTPLEASEQYF.